The 15 T cell receptor beta chains below come from one sample, sequenced in a study of T cells in Graves' hyperthyroidism and ophthalmopathy. Researchers took RNA transcripts and amplified the TCR beta CDR3 regions from them. First-round RT-PCR targeting the TCR CDR3 was performed with the HTBI primer set. TCRdb recomputed calls from the multiplex PCR reads with MiXCR, one row per CDR3 protein. The sample contains 500,000 to 650,000 distinct CDR3 sequences, 14% of which appear only once. Sequences were obtained from blood. The receptors were gathered from a woman in her 40s with Graves' hyperthyroidism.

This clonotype came up many times. The chain recombines TRBV20-1 with TRBJ2-1, with 10 bases matching TRBD2. Germline CDR1 and CDR2: DFQATT and SNEGSKA (reference sequence). Trimming took 1 base from V and 5 from J; bases not matched to a gene: 5. This CDR3 spans 15 amino acids. The CDR3 coding sequence is TGCAGTGCTAGAGCCCCAGCGGGAGGGCACAATGAGCAGTTCTTC. Translation gives CSARAPAGGHNEQFF.

The chain uses TRBV7-2 and TRBJ2-7; TRBD2 is a possible D gene (5 bases). The CDR3 has 12 amino acids. Germline V lookup: CDR1 SGHTA, CDR2 FQGNSA. The V end lost 4 bases, the J end lost 4 bases, and 8 bases lay between the germline ends. This CDR3 reads CASSSQRYEQYF. The CDR3 DNA sequence: TGTGCCAGCAGCTCTCAGCGGTACGAGCAGTACTTC.

This clonotype was detected ten times or more. The chain is built from TRBV5-1 and TRBJ2-7, with a tentative D call TRBD2 (6 bases). This CDR3 has 15 residues. V lost 0 bases and J lost 6, with 16 bases in between. CDR1 and CDR2 from the germline V gene are SGHRS and YFSETQ. The CDR3 here is CASSLGDWGSSEQYF. CDR3 DNA sequence: TGCGCCAGCAGCTTGGGGGACTGGGGTTCGAGCGAGCAGTACTTC.

There are many counts of this clonotype. The V gene is TRBV11-3, the J gene TRBJ2-1, with 10 bases lining up with TRBD2. The CDR3 runs to 15 residues. V was clipped by 3 bases and J by 6 bases; unmatched bases: 5. Germline values: CDR1 SGHNT, CDR2 YENEEA. CDR3 sequence (DNA): TGTGCCAGCAGCTTGAGCCTAGCGGGAGCCAATGAGCAGTTCTTC. Protein: CASSLSLAGANEQFF.

In its sample, this clonotype was seen many times. The chain joins TRBV12-3 or TRBV12-4 to TRBJ2-2, with TRBD2 identical over 9 bases. The length of the CDR3 is 16 residues. The V and J ends lost 6 bases and 7 bases, in that order; junction bases with no gene match: 12. The CDR3, as DNA: TGTGCCAGCAGCCCTTTGGCGGGAGGGCCTGGCGGGGAGCTGTTTTTT. The encoded protein is CASSPLAGGPGGELFF.

This clonotype has at least ten counts. The chain couples TRBV28 to TRBJ2-7; no firm D call. Germline V gene data show CDR1 as MDHEN and CDR2 as SYDVKM. The CDR3 is made up of 14 amino acids. The V end was cut by 2 bases, the J end by 0 bases, with 8 bases between. The CDR3 nucleotides are TGTGCCAGCAGTTTACTCGACTCCTCCTACGAGCAGTACTTC. Protein product: CASSLLDSSYEQYF.

This clonotype was seen at least ten times. The CDR3 is CASSQASGGNTEAFF. The DNA of the CDR3 is TGTGCCAGCAGCCAAGCCTCTGGGGGGAACACTGAAGCTTTCTTT. V and J are TRBV3-1 and TRBJ1-1, with D perhaps TRBD1 (5 bases). CDR3 size: 15 residues. CDR1 and CDR2 (germline): LGHDT, YNNKEL (reference sequence). The V end was cut by 1 base, the J end by 1 base, with 10 bases between.

This clonotype was counted at least ten times. The CDR3 coding sequence is TGTGCCAGCAGTTTAATGTCTATGGGCTACGAGCAGTACTTC. Its protein product is CASSLMSMGYEQYF. This chain joins TRBV12-3 or TRBV12-4 and TRBJ2-7; no clear D gene. The CDR3 runs 14 residues. Trimming removed 2 bases from V and 3 bases from J, with 11 bases in between.

The genes are TRBV4-2 and TRBJ2-1; TRBD2 aligns across 8 bases. Germline CDR1 reads LGHNA; CDR2 reads YNFKEQ. The J segment lost 2 bases and the V segment lost 3 bases, leaving 6 bases of the junction unmatched. The CDR3 is 16 residues long. CDR3 in amino acids: CASSHRGGRTYNEQFF. As DNA, the CDR3 is TGTGCCAGCAGCCACCGGGGCGGGAGGACCTACAATGAGCAGTTCTTC.

This clonotype was recorded a few times. It is unclear where the CDR3 begins or ends on the DNA, so no DNA is shown, and the CDR3 is as TCRdb lists it. CDR3 protein: CASSFGQGSRNEQFF. The V and J genes are TRBV9 and TRBJ2-1; the DNA was not compared with TRBD1, the D call given in the table. Germline CDR1 reads SGDLS; CDR2 reads YYNGEE. The CDR3 is made up of 15 amino acids, end residues included.

Ten or more counts support this clonotype. The rearrangement uses TRBV28 and TRBJ1-1; D gene unclear. V lost 6 bases and J 3 bases, leaving 14 bases between the germline ends. Germline CDR1 reads MDHEN; CDR2 reads SYDVKM. This CDR3 comprises 14 residues. The CDR3 nucleotides read TGTGCCAGCAGCCTCCTCGGGTCTTACACTGAAGCTTTCTTT. Translation gives CASSLLGSYTEAFF.

This clonotype was counted ten times or more. This chain connects TRBV6-5 to TRBJ1-5, with D perhaps matching TRBD1 (6 bases). There are 14 residues in the CDR3. V was clipped by 0 bases and J by 7 bases, with 10 bases between them. Germline V gene data show CDR1 as MNHEY and CDR2 as SVGAGI. The CDR3 DNA reads as TGTGCCAGCAGTTACTCCAGGGGAGGGCAGCCCCAGCATTTT. Encoded protein: CASSYSRGGQPQHF.

The sample holds a few counts of this clonotype. The chain joins TRBV18 to TRBJ2-7, with 12 bases lining up with TRBD2. CDR3 length: 18 amino acids. In germline, CDR1 is KGHSH, CDR2 LQKENI. With V trimmed by 3 bases and J by 0 bases, 9 bases remained unmatched. Here the CDR3 reads CASSPGLAGPMYSYEQYF. In DNA form, the CDR3 reads TGTGCCAGCTCACCCGGACTAGCGGGACCCATGTACTCCTACGAGCAGTACTTC. Using reference TRBV18 and TRBJ2-7 for the parts outside the CDR3, the full variable domain is NAGVMQNPRHLVRRRGQEARLRCSPMKGHSHVYWYRQLPEEGLKFMVYLQKENIIDESGMPKERFSAEFPKEGPSILRIQQVVRGDSAAYFCASSPGLAGPMYSYEQYFGPGTRLTVT.

This clonotype was seen repeatedly, ten times or more. The chain is built from TRBV28 and TRBJ2-3, with D uncertain. The CDR3 is 15 residues long. Germline CDR1 reads MDHEN; CDR2 reads SYDVKM. Trimming left V 2 bases short and J 1 base short, with 10 bases between. CDR3 nucleotide sequence: TGTGCCAGCAGTTTAGTAGCTTATCGCACAGATACGCAGTATTTT. This encodes CASSLVAYRTDTQYF.

This clonotype was seen repeatedly, ten times or more. V usage is TRBV20-1 and J usage is TRBJ2-7; D possibly corresponds to TRBD2 (5 bases). The V gene's germline CDR1 is DFQATT and CDR2 SNEGSKA (reference sequence). V was shortened by 3 bases and J by 0 bases, with 15 bases between the two germline ends. The CDR3 spans 15 residues. The CDR3 DNA reads as TGCAGTGCTAGTCAACAGCGAGGGTTCTCCTACGAGCAGTACTTC. Residues: CSASQQRGFSYEQYF.